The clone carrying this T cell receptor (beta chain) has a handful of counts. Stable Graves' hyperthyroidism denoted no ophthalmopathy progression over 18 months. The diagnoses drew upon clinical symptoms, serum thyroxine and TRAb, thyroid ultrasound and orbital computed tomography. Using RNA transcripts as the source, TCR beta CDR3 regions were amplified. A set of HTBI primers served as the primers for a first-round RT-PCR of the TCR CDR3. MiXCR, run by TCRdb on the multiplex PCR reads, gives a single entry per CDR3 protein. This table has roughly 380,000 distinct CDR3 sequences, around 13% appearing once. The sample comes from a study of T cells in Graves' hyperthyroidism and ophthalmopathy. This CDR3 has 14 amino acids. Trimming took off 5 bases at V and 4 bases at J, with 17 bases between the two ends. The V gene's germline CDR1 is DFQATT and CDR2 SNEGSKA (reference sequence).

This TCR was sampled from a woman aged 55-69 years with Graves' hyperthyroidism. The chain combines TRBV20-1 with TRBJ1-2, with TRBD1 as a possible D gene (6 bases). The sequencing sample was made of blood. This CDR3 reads CSAQRGGGIYGYTF. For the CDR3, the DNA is TGCAGTGCTCAGAGGGGGGGGGGGATCTATGGCTACACCTTC.